The 4 T cell receptor beta chains below come from one sample, sequenced in a study of blood T cell repertoires in COVID-19. The data were produced by immunoSEQ multiplex PCR, yet TCRdb's version contains in-frame clones alone and is incomplete. This table has roughly 200,000 clones, roughly 84% appearing once. What was sequenced was peripheral blood. These receptors all come from a woman aged 40 to 55 with COVID-19, enrolled during active disease.

The genes are TRBV11-1 and TRBJ1-2, with 9 positions matching TRBD1. Germline CDR1 is SGHAT and CDR2 is FQDESV (reference sequence). Trimming took 1 base from V and 7 from J; bases not matched to a gene: 7. This CDR3 contains 15 residues. The CDR3 sequence: CASSLVAQGAPGYTF. The CDR3 nucleotides are TGTGCCAGCAGCTTAGTCGCACAGGGGGCGCCTGGCTACACCTTC.

V is TRBV19 and J is TRBJ2-7, with 10 nucleotides matching TRBD1. Germline CDR1 and CDR2: LNHDA and SQIVND (reference sequence). The CDR3 length is 14 residues. With V trimmed by 6 bases and J by 2 bases, 4 bases remained unmatched. In nucleotides, the CDR3 is TGTGCCAGTAGAACCGGGACAGGGGCCTACGAGCAGTACTTC. This encodes CASRTGTGAYEQYF.

The chain joins TRBV5-1 to TRBJ1-1; 9 nucleotides match TRBD1. The CDR3 runs 16 residues. With V trimmed by 5 bases and J by 2 bases, 10 bases remained unmatched. Germline lookup yields CDR1 SGHRS and CDR2 YFSETQ. In DNA, the CDR3 is TGCGCCAGCAGTTCCGGACAGGGGTATGCAAACACTGAAGCTTTCTTT. The encoded protein is CASSSGQGYANTEAFF.

This clone was detected only once. V and J are TRBV19 and TRBJ2-7, with TRBD1 matching 9 bases. Trimming at V came to 4 bases and at J to 6 bases, leaving 7 bases not matched to a gene. Germline V gives CDR1 LNHDA, CDR2 SQIVND (reference sequence). The CDR3 consists of 14 residues. The CDR3 DNA reads TGTGCCAGTAGTAGTTGGGACAGGGCGGGCGAGCAGTACTTC. It yields the protein CASSSWDRAGEQYF.